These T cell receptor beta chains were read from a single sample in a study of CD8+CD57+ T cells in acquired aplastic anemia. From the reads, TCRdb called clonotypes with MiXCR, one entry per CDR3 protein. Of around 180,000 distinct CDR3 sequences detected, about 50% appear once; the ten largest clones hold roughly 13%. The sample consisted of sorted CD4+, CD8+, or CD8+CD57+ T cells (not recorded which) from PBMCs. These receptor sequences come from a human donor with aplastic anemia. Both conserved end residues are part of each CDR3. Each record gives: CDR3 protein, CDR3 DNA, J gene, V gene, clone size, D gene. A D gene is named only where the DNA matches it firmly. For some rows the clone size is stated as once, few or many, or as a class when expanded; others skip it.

CDR3 protein: CASSEMGTGNSPLHF
CDR3 DNA: TGTGCCAGCAGTGAAATGGGGACAGGGAATTCACCCCTCCACTTT
J gene: TRBJ1-6
V gene: TRBV6-1
clone size: many
D gene: TRBD1

CDR3 protein: CASSYSPGGGVGYTF
CDR3 DNA: TGTGCCAGCAGTTACTCACCGGGCGGCGGTGTTGGCTACACCTTC
J gene: TRBJ1-2
V gene: TRBV6-5
clone size: -
D gene: -

CDR3 protein: CASCRGGGTNTQYF
CDR3 DNA: TGTGCCAGCTGTCGGGGGGGCGGCACAAATACGCAGTATTTT
J gene: TRBJ2-3
V gene: TRBV7-3
clone size: -
D gene: TRBD2

CDR3 protein: CASKFGGNYGYTF
CDR3 DNA: TGTGCCAGCAAATTCGGGGGGAACTATGGCTACACCTTC
J gene: TRBJ1-2
V gene: TRBV2
clone size: few
D gene: -

CDR3 protein: CASSFTPGTTDTQYF
CDR3 DNA: TGCGCCAGCAGCTTTACGCCGGGAACCACAGATACGCAGTATTTT
J gene: TRBJ2-3
V gene: TRBV5-1
clone size: many
D gene: -

CDR3 protein: CASSPRTSVWGDTQYF
CDR3 DNA: TGTGCCAGCAGCCCGAGGACTAGCGTATGGGGAGATACGCAGTATTTT
J gene: TRBJ2-3
V gene: TRBV7-3
clone size: many
D gene: TRBD2

CDR3 protein: CASSDGLSNYGYTF
CDR3 DNA: TGTGCCAGTAGTGACGGTCTCTCTAACTATGGCTACACCTTC
J gene: TRBJ1-2
V gene: TRBV19
clone size: -
D gene: -

CDR3 protein: CASGERRGPNEKLFF
CDR3 DNA: TGTGCCAGCGGTGAACGGCGGGGGCCTAATGAAAAACTGTTTTTT
J gene: TRBJ1-4
V gene: TRBV2
clone size: -
D gene: -

CDR3 protein: CASSIAASTDTQYF
CDR3 DNA: TGTGCCAGTAGTATCGCGGCTAGCACAGATACGCAGTATTTT
J gene: TRBJ2-3
V gene: TRBV19
clone size: -
D gene: -

CDR3 protein: CSARSGDNSYEQYF
CDR3 DNA: TGCAGTGCTAGATCGGGGGACAACTCCTACGAGCAGTACTTC
J gene: TRBJ2-7
V gene: TRBV20-1
clone size: -
D gene: -

CDR3 protein: CASSSYGLADHTDTQYF
CDR3 DNA: TGCGCCAGCAGCTCCTACGGACTAGCGGACCACACAGATACGCAGTATTTT
J gene: TRBJ2-3
V gene: TRBV5-1
clone size: -
D gene: TRBD2

CDR3 protein: CASRSGHFTDTQYF
CDR3 DNA: TGTGCCAGCCGGTCGGGACACTTCACAGATACGCAGTATTTT
J gene: TRBJ2-3
V gene: TRBV6-1
clone size: -
D gene: -

CDR3 protein: CASSFTGPEQYF
CDR3 DNA: TGTGCCAGCAGCTTCACAGGTCCCGAGCAGTACTTC
J gene: TRBJ2-7
V gene: TRBV7-2
clone size: -
D gene: -

CDR3 protein: CASSLAGINEKLFF
CDR3 DNA: TGTGCCAGCAGCTTGGCCGGAATAAATGAAAAACTGTTTTTT
J gene: TRBJ1-4
V gene: TRBV5-4
clone size: many
D gene: -

CDR3 protein: CATSDPRAADTQYF
CDR3 DNA: TGTGCCACCAGTGATCCCAGGGCGGCGGATACGCAGTATTTT
J gene: TRBJ2-3
V gene: TRBV24-1
clone size: -
D gene: -

CDR3 protein: CASSALGGTDTQYF
CDR3 DNA: TGTGCCAGCAGTGCGCTTGGGGGCACAGATACGCAGTATTTT
J gene: TRBJ2-3
V gene: TRBV25-1
clone size: -
D gene: -

CDR3 protein: CSARDLGSRNSPLHF
CDR3 DNA: TGCAGTGCTAGAGATCTCGGGAGCCGGAATTCACCCCTCCACTTT
J gene: TRBJ1-6
V gene: TRBV20-1
clone size: -
D gene: -

CDR3 protein: CSVEVRGVSSYEQYF
CDR3 DNA: TGCAGCGTTGAAGTTAGGGGGGTCTCATCCTACGAGCAGTACTTC
J gene: TRBJ2-7
V gene: TRBV29-1
clone size: -
D gene: -

CDR3 protein: CSAGENVWNEQFF
CDR3 DNA: TGCAGTGCAGGGGAAAACGTGTGGAATGAGCAGTTCTTC
J gene: TRBJ2-1
V gene: TRBV20-1
clone size: -
D gene: -

CDR3 protein: CAITGDGSYTF
CDR3 DNA: TGTGCCATCACAGGGGACGGGAGCTACACCTTC
J gene: TRBJ1-2
V gene: TRBV28
clone size: many
D gene: TRBD1

CDR3 protein: CATRTGATKPYEQCF
CDR3 DNA: TGTGCCACCCGGACAGGGGCCACTAAACCCTACGAGCAGTGCTTC
J gene: TRBJ2-7
V gene: TRBV10-3
clone size: -
D gene: TRBD1

CDR3 protein: CATSRRQGGHREQYF
CDR3 DNA: TGTGCCACCAGCAGAAGACAGGGGGGGCACCGCGAGCAGTACTTC
J gene: TRBJ2-7
V gene: TRBV15
clone size: few
D gene: TRBD1

CDR3 protein: CASSLGIAGFYGYTF
CDR3 DNA: TGTGCCAGCAGCTTAGGGATTGCGGGGTTCTATGGCTACACCTTC
J gene: TRBJ1-2
V gene: TRBV7-9
clone size: -
D gene: -

CDR3 protein: CASKRDGNYGYTF
CDR3 DNA: TGTGCCAGCAAAAGGGACGGAAACTATGGCTACACCTTC
J gene: TRBJ1-2
V gene: TRBV27
clone size: many
D gene: -

CDR3 protein: CASSLSGGARTDTQYF
CDR3 DNA: TGCGCCAGCAGCTTGTCGGGCGGGGCAAGGACAGATACGCAGTATTTT
J gene: TRBJ2-3
V gene: TRBV5-1
clone size: -
D gene: -

CDR3 protein: CASSIVDRDTGELFF
CDR3 DNA: TGTGCCAGTAGTATCGTTGACAGGGATACCGGGGAGCTGTTTTTT
J gene: TRBJ2-2
V gene: TRBV19
clone size: many
D gene: TRBD1

CDR3 protein: CASTPSVGHYEQYF
CDR3 DNA: TGTGCCAGTACCCCGTCGGTAGGACACTACGAGCAGTACTTC
J gene: TRBJ2-7
V gene: TRBV19
clone size: -
D gene: -

CDR3 protein: CASSLSEIYEQYF
CDR3 DNA: TGTGCCAGCAGCTTATCAGAAATCTACGAGCAGTACTTC
J gene: TRBJ2-7
V gene: TRBV7-8
clone size: -
D gene: -

CDR3 protein: CASSDRDNYEQYF
CDR3 DNA: TGTGCCAGCAGCGACCGGGATAACTACGAGCAGTACTTC
J gene: TRBJ2-7
V gene: TRBV7-9
clone size: -
D gene: -

CDR3 protein: CASAGTGNSPLHF
CDR3 DNA: TGTGCCAGCGCTGGGACAGGGAATTCACCCCTCCACTTT
J gene: TRBJ1-6
V gene: TRBV25-1
clone size: many
D gene: TRBD1

CDR3 protein: CASSTRVTETQYF
CDR3 DNA: TGTGCCAGCAGCACCAGGGTCACGGAGACCCAGTACTTC
J gene: TRBJ2-5
V gene: TRBV12-3/TRBV12-4
clone size: -
D gene: -

CDR3 protein: CATSDAGTRHEQYF
CDR3 DNA: TGTGCCACCAGTGACGCCGGGACCCGCCACGAGCAGTACTTC
J gene: TRBJ2-7
V gene: TRBV24-1
clone size: -
D gene: -

CDR3 protein: CASSRRRTQYF
CDR3 DNA: TGTGCCAGCAGCCGCCGGAGGACCCAGTACTTC
J gene: TRBJ2-5
V gene: TRBV7-2
clone size: -
D gene: -

CDR3 protein: CASSSNSNQPQHF
CDR3 DNA: TGTGCCAGCAGTTCTAATAGCAATCAGCCCCAGCATTTT
J gene: TRBJ1-5
V gene: TRBV12-3/TRBV12-4
clone size: few
D gene: -

CDR3 protein: CSARRGQGGGYTF
CDR3 DNA: TGCAGTGCTAGACGGGGACAGGGAGGTGGCTACACCTTC
J gene: TRBJ1-2
V gene: TRBV20-1
clone size: -
D gene: TRBD1

CDR3 protein: CASSPTGGQVLNTEAFF
CDR3 DNA: TGCGCCAGCAGCCCCACCGGGGGACAGGTACTGAACACTGAAGCTTTCTTT
J gene: TRBJ1-1
V gene: TRBV5-1
clone size: -
D gene: TRBD1

CDR3 protein: CASSSDSSYNSPLHF
CDR3 DNA: TGTGCCAGCAGTTCAGACAGCTCCTATAATTCACCCCTCCACTTT
J gene: TRBJ1-6
V gene: TRBV5-4
clone size: many
D gene: -

CDR3 protein: CASGQRPPKRGLTYEQYF
CDR3 DNA: TGTGCCAGCGGACAAAGGCCTCCGAAAAGGGGACTCACCTACGAGCAGTACTTC
J gene: TRBJ2-7
V gene: TRBV2
clone size: -
D gene: -

CDR3 protein: CASSDGVSGANVLTF
CDR3 DNA: TGTGCCAGCAGTGATGGGGTCTCTGGGGCCAACGTCCTGACTTTC
J gene: TRBJ2-6
V gene: TRBV2
clone size: -
D gene: -

CDR3 protein: CASSYGGGRYEQYF
CDR3 DNA: TGTGCCAGCAGTTACGGGGGGGGGAGATACGAGCAGTACTTC
J gene: TRBJ2-7
V gene: TRBV6-5
clone size: many
D gene: TRBD2

CDR3 protein: CASSSTGDGYTF
CDR3 DNA: TGTGCCAGCAGCTCTACAGGGGACGGCTACACCTTC
J gene: TRBJ1-2
V gene: TRBV7-9
clone size: many
D gene: TRBD1

CDR3 protein: CASTETVSNEQFF
CDR3 DNA: TGTGCCAGCACCGAGACAGTGTCCAATGAGCAGTTCTTC
J gene: TRBJ2-1
V gene: TRBV7-8
clone size: many
D gene: -

CDR3 protein: CAISGPGEYVEQYF
CDR3 DNA: TGTGCCATCAGTGGCCCAGGGGAGTATGTCGAGCAGTACTTC
J gene: TRBJ2-7
V gene: TRBV10-3
clone size: -
D gene: -

CDR3 protein: CASSYPRAEAFF
CDR3 DNA: TGTGCCAGCAGTTACCCCCGGGCTGAAGCTTTCTTT
J gene: TRBJ1-1
V gene: TRBV6-6
clone size: -
D gene: -

CDR3 protein: CASSFQGGPAEQYF
CDR3 DNA: TGTGCCAGCAGCTTCCAGGGGGGCCCCGCCGAGCAGTACTTC
J gene: TRBJ2-7
V gene: TRBV7-6
clone size: many
D gene: -

CDR3 protein: CASSQEGGGDEQFF
CDR3 DNA: TGTGCCAGCAGCCAAGAGGGCGGGGGGGATGAGCAGTTCTTC
J gene: TRBJ2-1
V gene: TRBV3-1
clone size: few
D gene: TRBD2

CDR3 protein: CASTGPHRDRGYGYTF
CDR3 DNA: TGTGCCAGCACCGGGCCCCACCGGGACAGGGGATATGGCTACACCTTC
J gene: TRBJ1-2
V gene: TRBV12-3/TRBV12-4
clone size: many
D gene: TRBD1

CDR3 protein: CASSYFDLRSGANVLTF
CDR3 DNA: TGTGCCAGCAGTTACTTCGACCTCCGCTCTGGGGCCAACGTCCTGACTTTC
J gene: TRBJ2-6
V gene: TRBV6-5
clone size: many
D gene: -

CDR3 protein: CASSIEAQYF
CDR3 DNA: TGTGCCAGTAGTATAGAGGCCCAGTACTTC
J gene: TRBJ2-5
V gene: TRBV19
clone size: -
D gene: -

CDR3 protein: CTTLLGQGGSYEQFF
CDR3 DNA: TGTACCACCCTCTTGGGACAGGGTGGATCCTATGAGCAGTTCTTC
J gene: TRBJ2-1
V gene: TRBV10-3
clone size: -
D gene: TRBD1